This T cell receptor (beta chain) was identified during a study of blood T cell repertoires in COVID-19. At the level of the study: Whether acute or convalescent, the COVID-19 samples came from the United States, Italy and Spain. The analysed material was cDNA or gDNA that came from T cells, B-cell-depleted T cells, or PBMCs.

Looked up from germline, CDR1 is SGHVS and CDR2 is FQNEAQ. V was trimmed by 0 bases and J by 1 base, leaving 6 bases between them. The CDR3 contains 14 residues. Per the authors' pipeline: It was from reference gene primer amplification that nucleated cell counts were estimated. Measured with immunoSEQ multiplex PCR; TCRdb has only the in-frame clones, and not every one. Clone size and the V and J calls come from that table; the DNA yielded D and trimming. Of about 170,000 clones listed, 88% are singletons. The clonotype originates from a man aged 45-60 years who had recovered from COVID-19. The rearrangement joins TRBV7-8 to TRBJ1-1; D unclear. The sample taken for sequencing was peripheral blood. CDR3 loop: CASSLAPRNTEAFF. In DNA form, the CDR3 reads TGTGCCAGCAGCTTAGCGCCGCGGAACACTGAAGCTTTCTTT.